The subject of this entry is one TCR beta chain. Some clones are missing from TCRdb's copy, which holds only in-frame ones; the method was immunoSEQ multiplex PCR. Here the sample spans hundreds of thousands of clones, 85% to 90% being singletons. This sample is part of a study of blood T cell repertoires in COVID-19. Overall study: Both acute and convalescent COVID-19 samples were obtained from the United States, Italy and Spain. Sources were T cells, B-cell-depleted T cells, or PBMCs; the material itself was cDNA or gDNA.

CDR1 is SGHTA, CDR2 FQGTGA, per germline. CDR3 length: 14 amino acids. The V end was cut by 0 bases, the J end by 4 bases, with 9 bases between. The receptor was derived from a woman between 45 and 60 years old with COVID-19, enrolled during active disease. The sequencing sample was made of peripheral blood. The genes are TRBV7-3 and TRBJ1-2, with D possibly being TRBD1 (5 bases). As DNA, the CDR3 is TGTGCCAGCAGCTTAACCAGGGAAGGCTATGGCTACACCTTC. Translated: CASSLTREGYGYTF.